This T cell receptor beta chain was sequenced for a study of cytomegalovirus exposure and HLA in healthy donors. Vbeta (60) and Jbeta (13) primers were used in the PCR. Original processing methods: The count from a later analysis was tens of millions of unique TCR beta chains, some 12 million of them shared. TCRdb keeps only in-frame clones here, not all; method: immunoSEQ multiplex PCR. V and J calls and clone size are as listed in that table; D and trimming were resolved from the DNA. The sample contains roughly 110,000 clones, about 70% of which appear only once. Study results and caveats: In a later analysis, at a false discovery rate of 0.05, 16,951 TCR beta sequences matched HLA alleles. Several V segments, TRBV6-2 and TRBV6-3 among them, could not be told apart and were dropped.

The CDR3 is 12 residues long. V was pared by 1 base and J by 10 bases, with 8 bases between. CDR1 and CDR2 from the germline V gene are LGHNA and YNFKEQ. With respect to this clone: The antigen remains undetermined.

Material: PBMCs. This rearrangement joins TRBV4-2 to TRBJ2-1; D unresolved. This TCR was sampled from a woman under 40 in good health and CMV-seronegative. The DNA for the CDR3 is TGTGCCAGCAGCCAAGTTTCCGGGGAGCAGTTCTTC. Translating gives CASSQVSGEQFF.